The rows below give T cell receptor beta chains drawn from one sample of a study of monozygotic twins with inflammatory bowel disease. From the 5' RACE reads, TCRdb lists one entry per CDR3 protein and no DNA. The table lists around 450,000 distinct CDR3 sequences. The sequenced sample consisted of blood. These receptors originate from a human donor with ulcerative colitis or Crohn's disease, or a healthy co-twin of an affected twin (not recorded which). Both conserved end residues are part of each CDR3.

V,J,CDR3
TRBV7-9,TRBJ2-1,CASSLGVGGEQFF
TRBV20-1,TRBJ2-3,CSGGRAVGTDTQYF
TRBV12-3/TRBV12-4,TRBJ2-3,CASSLGREVTTQYF
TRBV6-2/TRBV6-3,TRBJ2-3,CASSGFSFPSGSITDTQYF
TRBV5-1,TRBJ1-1,CASSRDRANTEAFF
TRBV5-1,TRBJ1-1,CASELQGANTEAFF
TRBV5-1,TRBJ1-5,CASSAGQDNQPQHF
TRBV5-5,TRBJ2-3,CASSPFNNGDTQYF
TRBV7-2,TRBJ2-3,CASSLAGAVSDTQYF
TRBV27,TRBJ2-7,CASSLSQGSSYEQYF
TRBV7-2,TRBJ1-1,CASSTRLRVEAFF
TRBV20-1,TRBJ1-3,CSARWSSGNTIYF
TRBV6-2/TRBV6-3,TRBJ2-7,CASSSGSGEQYF
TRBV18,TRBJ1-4,CASSPQTNEKLFF
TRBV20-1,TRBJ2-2,CSARVSGTGERGEPFF
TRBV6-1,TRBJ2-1,CASSERGGAGGNEQFF
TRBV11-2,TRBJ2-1,CASSLPGEQFF
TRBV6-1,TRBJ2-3,CASSVVSTSTDTQYF
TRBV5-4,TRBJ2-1,CASSLNRESDNEQFF
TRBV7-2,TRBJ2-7,CASSTSGGHYEQYF
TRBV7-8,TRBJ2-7,CASSKGQAHYEQYF
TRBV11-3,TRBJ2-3,CASSPGLAGEADTQYF
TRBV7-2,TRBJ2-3,CASSKIAGGPIDTQYF